This T cell receptor beta chain is drawn from a study of blood T cell repertoires in COVID-19. Study-level information: Specimens from acute and convalescent COVID-19 originated in the United States, Italy and Spain. Nucleic acid was either cDNA or gDNA, and it came from T cells, B-cell-depleted T cells, or PBMCs.

Germline V CDR1 and CDR2: MGHDK, SYGVNS. The J segment lost 5 bases and the V segment lost 3 bases, leaving 5 bases of the junction unmatched. This CDR3 comprises 15 residues. Under the authors' procedure: Reference gene primer amplification gave nucleated cell count estimates. Data came from immunoSEQ multiplex PCR; TCRdb stores just in-frame clones and leaves some out. That table supplies the V and J calls and clone size; D and trimming were determined from the DNA. Of roughly 180,000 clones in the sample, about four fifths were seen once. The sequenced sample was peripheral blood. V is TRBV25-1 and J is TRBJ1-1, with TRBD1 matching over 11 bases. This TCR was sampled from an elderly woman with active or convalescent COVID-19. The CDR3 reads CASSDPGQGETEAFF. The CDR3 DNA follows: TGTGCCAGCAGTGACCCGGGACAGGGGGAAACTGAAGCTTTCTTT.